The rows below give T cell receptor beta chains drawn from one sample of a study of PD-1 blockade in classical Hodgkin lymphoma. Repertoires were generated with immunoSEQ multiplex PCR, while TCRdb's copy carries only in-frame clones and drops some. The data show more than 20,000 clones, 67% seen once. Sequencing was performed on peripheral blood mononuclear cells (PBMCs), taken before the second cycle of nivolumab. The receptors here all came from a human donor with classical Hodgkin lymphoma. Each CDR3 is given with its conserved first and last residue. The D gene is left open where the match is weak. Clone size is shown for a subset of rows, as once, few, many or a class of expanded clone.

clone size: NA; J gene: TRBJ2-7; V gene: TRBV30; CDR3 length: 14; D gene: TRBD1; CDR3 DNA: TGTGCCTGGAGTGTAGGGACAGCCTCCTACGAGCAGTACTTC; CDR3 protein: CAWSVGTASYEQYF
clone size: NA; J gene: TRBJ2-3; V gene: TRBV7-9; CDR3 length: 14; D gene: NA; CDR3 DNA: TGTGCCAGCAGCTTGACCCGAGACACAGATACGCAGTATTTT; CDR3 protein: CASSLTRDTDTQYF
clone size: few; J gene: TRBJ2-1; V gene: TRBV27; CDR3 length: 16; D gene: TRBD2; CDR3 DNA: TGTGCCAGCAGAACCCGACTAGCGGGCTCCTACAATGAGCAGTTCTTC; CDR3 protein: CASRTRLAGSYNEQFF
clone size: NA; J gene: TRBJ1-1; V gene: TRBV11-3; CDR3 length: 14; D gene: TRBD1; CDR3 DNA: TGTGCCAGCAGCGGACAGGGGGGAAATACTGAAGCTTTCTTT; CDR3 protein: CASSGQGGNTEAFF
clone size: few; J gene: TRBJ2-2; V gene: TRBV5-1; CDR3 length: 15; D gene: NA; CDR3 DNA: TGCGCCAGCAGACCAGCCCCCGATAAGGGCGGGGAGCTGTTTTTT; CDR3 protein: CASRPAPDKGGELFF
clone size: few; J gene: TRBJ2-7; V gene: TRBV20-1; CDR3 length: 11; D gene: NA; CDR3 DNA: TGCAGCGGGGCAGGGCACTACGAGCAGTACTTC; CDR3 protein: CSGAGHYEQYF
clone size: few; J gene: TRBJ2-7; V gene: TRBV5-1; CDR3 length: 14; D gene: TRBD1; CDR3 DNA: TGCGCCAGCAGCAATACCGGGACAGCCTACGAGCAGTACTTC; CDR3 protein: CASSNTGTAYEQYF
clone size: NA; J gene: TRBJ2-6; V gene: TRBV5-1; CDR3 length: 15; D gene: NA; CDR3 DNA: TGCGCCAGCAGCTTGGACAACCCCGGGGCCAACGTCCTGACTTTC; CDR3 protein: CASSLDNPGANVLTF
clone size: NA; J gene: TRBJ2-3; V gene: TRBV5-1; CDR3 length: 15; D gene: TRBD2; CDR3 DNA: TGCGCCAGCAGCTTGGGGCGGGGGGGCCTTGATACGCAGTATTTT; CDR3 protein: CASSLGRGGLDTQYF
clone size: NA; J gene: TRBJ1-5; V gene: TRBV5-4; CDR3 length: 17; D gene: TRBD1; CDR3 DNA: TGTGCCAGCAGCTACGGTGGGGGACAGGGATTTAGTCAGCCCCAGCATTTT; CDR3 protein: CASSYGGGQGFSQPQHF
clone size: NA; J gene: TRBJ1-1; V gene: TRBV7-2; CDR3 length: 16; D gene: NA; CDR3 DNA: TGTGCCAGCAGCTCCTACGAAATGGACAGACACACTGAAGCTTTCTTT; CDR3 protein: CASSSYEMDRHTEAFF
clone size: NA; J gene: TRBJ1-1; V gene: TRBV5-1; CDR3 length: 16; D gene: TRBD1; CDR3 DNA: TGCGCCAGCAGCGTCTGGACAGGGGGCGCTGAGACTGAAGCTTTCTTT; CDR3 protein: CASSVWTGGAETEAFF
clone size: NA; J gene: TRBJ1-1; V gene: TRBV28; CDR3 length: 14; D gene: NA; CDR3 DNA: TGTGCCAGCAGTTTCGGGGGCTTGAACACTGAAGCTTTCTTT; CDR3 protein: CASSFGGLNTEAFF
clone size: NA; J gene: TRBJ1-1; V gene: TRBV7-9; CDR3 length: 14; D gene: NA; CDR3 DNA: TGTGCCAGCAGCTTGTTACAGGGAAACACTGAAGCTTTCTTT; CDR3 protein: CASSLLQGNTEAFF
clone size: NA; J gene: TRBJ1-3; V gene: TRBV5-5; CDR3 length: 16; D gene: TRBD1; CDR3 DNA: TGTGCCAGCAGCTCAGTTCCGACAGGGGCTGGAAACACCATATATTTT; CDR3 protein: CASSSVPTGAGNTIYF
clone size: NA; J gene: TRBJ2-5; V gene: TRBV5-4; CDR3 length: 12; D gene: TRBD1; CDR3 DNA: TGTGCCAGCAGCGACAGGGTAGAGACCCAGTACTTC; CDR3 protein: CASSDRVETQYF
clone size: NA; J gene: TRBJ1-2; V gene: TRBV4-3; CDR3 length: 18; D gene: TRBD1; CDR3 DNA: TGCGCCAGCAGCCAAGAGAGACAGGGGGCCGAGTCAATATATGGCTACACCTTC; CDR3 protein: CASSQERQGAESIYGYTF
clone size: NA; J gene: TRBJ2-5; V gene: TRBV10-3; CDR3 length: 15; D gene: TRBD1; CDR3 DNA: TGTGCCATCAGTGAGCCGGGACAGGGGAAAGAGACCCAGTACTTC; CDR3 protein: CAISEPGQGKETQYF
clone size: NA; J gene: TRBJ2-2; V gene: TRBV19; CDR3 length: 11; D gene: NA; CDR3 DNA: TGTGCCAGTAGTATGACCGGGGAGCTGTTTTTT; CDR3 protein: CASSMTGELFF
clone size: NA; J gene: TRBJ2-5; V gene: TRBV6-9; CDR3 length: 15; D gene: NA; CDR3 DNA: TGTGCCAGCAGACCAGGGGTCTCCTACAGGGAGACCCAGTACTTC; CDR3 protein: CASRPGVSYRETQYF
clone size: few; J gene: TRBJ2-5; V gene: TRBV28; CDR3 length: 16; D gene: TRBD2; CDR3 DNA: TGTGCCAGCAGTTTAACTAGCGGGGGAGTTGTAGAGACCCAGTACTTC; CDR3 protein: CASSLTSGGVVETQYF
clone size: NA; J gene: TRBJ2-3; V gene: TRBV30; CDR3 length: 17; D gene: TRBD2; CDR3 DNA: TGTGCCCTGGAAAGGGCCTTAGCGGGGTCTAGCACAGATACGCAGTATTTT; CDR3 protein: CALERALAGSSTDTQYF
clone size: NA; J gene: TRBJ2-4; V gene: TRBV5-8; CDR3 length: 16; D gene: TRBD2; CDR3 DNA: TGTGCCAGCAAGTTAACCGGGACTAGAAATGTTAACATTCAGTACTTC; CDR3 protein: CASKLTGTRNVNIQYF
clone size: NA; J gene: TRBJ2-1; V gene: TRBV28; CDR3 length: 14; D gene: NA; CDR3 DNA: TGTGCCAGCAGTCCCGGAGGAGAGTACAATGAGCAGTTCTTC; CDR3 protein: CASSPGGEYNEQFF
clone size: few; J gene: TRBJ2-3; V gene: TRBV2; CDR3 length: 15; D gene: TRBD2; CDR3 DNA: TGTGCCAGCAGTGAACAAGCGGGAGGGAGAATGACGCAGTATTTT; CDR3 protein: CASSEQAGGRMTQYF
clone size: NA; J gene: TRBJ2-1; V gene: TRBV5-5; CDR3 length: 14; D gene: TRBD2; CDR3 DNA: TGTGCCAGCAGCCCGGGGGGGTCCTACAATGAGCAGTTCTTC; CDR3 protein: CASSPGGSYNEQFF
clone size: NA; J gene: TRBJ1-2; V gene: TRBV27; CDR3 length: 16; D gene: NA; CDR3 DNA: TGTGCCAGCAGCCGTTCTGGGCGGAGGAGGAATTATGGCTACACCTTC; CDR3 protein: CASSRSGRRRNYGYTF
clone size: medium-sized; J gene: TRBJ1-3; V gene: TRBV7-9; CDR3 length: 14; D gene: NA; CDR3 DNA: TGTGCCAGCAGCTTTACCGACAACGGAAACACCATATATTTT; CDR3 protein: CASSFTDNGNTIYF
clone size: NA; J gene: TRBJ1-6; V gene: TRBV5-1; CDR3 length: 16; D gene: NA; CDR3 DNA: TGCGCCAGCAGCTTTGGGCAGGGCTCCTATAATTCACCCCTCCACTTT; CDR3 protein: CASSFGQGSYNSPLHF
clone size: few; J gene: TRBJ1-1; V gene: TRBV30; CDR3 length: 13; D gene: TRBD1; CDR3 DNA: TGTGCCTGGAGGGACAGGGGCGAAGCTGAAGCTTTCTTT; CDR3 protein: CAWRDRGEAEAFF
clone size: NA; J gene: TRBJ2-7; V gene: TRBV19; CDR3 length: 14; D gene: NA; CDR3 DNA: TGTGCCAGTAGTATAAACACAGACTCCTACGAGCAGTACTTC; CDR3 protein: CASSINTDSYEQYF
clone size: NA; J gene: TRBJ1-2; V gene: TRBV4-1; CDR3 length: 15; D gene: NA; CDR3 DNA: TGCGCCAGCAGCCACCCCGGGGAGGGCTACTATGGCTACACCTTC; CDR3 protein: CASSHPGEGYYGYTF
clone size: NA; J gene: TRBJ2-1; V gene: TRBV7-6; CDR3 length: 16; D gene: TRBD2; CDR3 DNA: TGTGCCAGCAGCTTAGCGGGACTAGCGGTCTACAATGAGCAGTTCTTC; CDR3 protein: CASSLAGLAVYNEQFF
clone size: NA; J gene: TRBJ2-1; V gene: TRBV10-3; CDR3 length: 14; D gene: NA; CDR3 DNA: TGTGCCATCAGTGAAGAAACCTACGGGAATGAGCAGTTCTTC; CDR3 protein: CAISEETYGNEQFF
clone size: few; J gene: TRBJ2-2; V gene: TRBV9; CDR3 length: 14; D gene: TRBD1; CDR3 DNA: TGTGCCAGCAGGGGACAGAGCAACACCGGGGAGCTGTTTTTT; CDR3 protein: CASRGQSNTGELFF